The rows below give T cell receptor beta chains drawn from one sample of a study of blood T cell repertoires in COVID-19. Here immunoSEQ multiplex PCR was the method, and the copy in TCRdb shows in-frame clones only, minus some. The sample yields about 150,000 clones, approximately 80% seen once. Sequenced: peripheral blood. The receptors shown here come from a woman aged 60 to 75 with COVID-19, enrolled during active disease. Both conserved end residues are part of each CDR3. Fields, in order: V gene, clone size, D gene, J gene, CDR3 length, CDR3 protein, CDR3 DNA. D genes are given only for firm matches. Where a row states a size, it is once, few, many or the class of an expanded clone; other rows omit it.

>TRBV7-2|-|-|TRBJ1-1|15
CASSLLEQRNTEAFF
TGTGCCAGCAGCTTACTGGAGCAGAGGAACACTGAAGCTTTCTTT
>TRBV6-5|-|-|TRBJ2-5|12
CASSTNQETQYF
TGTGCCAGCAGTACAAACCAAGAGACCCAGTACTTC
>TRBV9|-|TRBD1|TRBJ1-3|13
CASSATGGGTIYF
TGTGCCAGCAGCGCAACAGGGGGAGGCACCATATATTTT
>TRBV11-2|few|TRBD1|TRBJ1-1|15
CASSFPTGGNTEAFF
TGTGCCAGCAGCTTCCCGACAGGGGGGAACACTGAAGCTTTCTTT
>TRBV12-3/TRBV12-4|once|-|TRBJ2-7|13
CASSLGPGLSEYF
TGTGCCAGCAGTTTAGGCCCAGGACTGAGCGAGTACTTC
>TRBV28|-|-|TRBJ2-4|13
CASSLSRENIQYF
TGTGCCAGCAGTTTAAGCAGGGAAAACATTCAGTACTTC
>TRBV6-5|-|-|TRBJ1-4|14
CASSSDRRNEKLFF
TGTGCCAGCAGTTCGGACAGACGAAATGAAAAACTGTTTTTT
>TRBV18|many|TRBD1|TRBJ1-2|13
CASSDRGYYGYTF
TGTGCCAGCTCTGACAGGGGATACTATGGCTACACCTTC
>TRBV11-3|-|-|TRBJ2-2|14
CASSLGSSTGELFF
TGTGCCAGCAGCTTAGGTAGCTCTACCGGGGAGCTGTTTTTT
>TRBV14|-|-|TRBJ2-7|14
CASSPLTSNYEQYF
TGTGCCAGCAGCCCCTTGACTTCAAACTACGAGCAGTACTTC
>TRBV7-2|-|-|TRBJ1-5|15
CASSLLKGLDQPQHF
TGTGCCAGCAGCCTGCTCAAGGGGTTGGATCAGCCCCAGCATTTT
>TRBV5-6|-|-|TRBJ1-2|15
CASSLAGGKTGGYTF
TGTGCCAGCAGCTTGGCGGGGGGCAAAACAGGAGGCTACACCTTC
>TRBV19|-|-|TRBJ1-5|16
CASSPKEVYSNQPQHF
TGTGCCAGTAGTCCTAAGGAGGTTTATAGCAATCAGCCCCAGCATTTT
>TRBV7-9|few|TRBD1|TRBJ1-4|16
CASSLNRGQRNEKLFF
TGTGCCAGCAGCTTAAACAGGGGGCAACGTAATGAAAAACTGTTTTTT
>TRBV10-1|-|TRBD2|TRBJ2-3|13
CASSDWRGEAQYF
TGCGCCAGCAGTGACTGGCGGGGGGAAGCGCAGTATTTT
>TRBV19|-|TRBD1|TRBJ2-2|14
CASLRDRGTGELFF
TGTGCCAGTCTCCGGGACAGAGGAACCGGGGAGCTGTTTTTT
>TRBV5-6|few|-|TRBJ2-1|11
CASSWGREQFF
TGTGCCAGCAGCTGGGGGCGCGAGCAGTTCTTC
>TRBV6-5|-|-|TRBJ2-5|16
CASSYSTGPSQETQYF
TGTGCCAGCAGTTACTCGACAGGCCCGTCCCAAGAGACCCAGTACTTC
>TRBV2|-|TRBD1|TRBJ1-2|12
CASRQGEEGYTF
TGTGCCAGCAGACAGGGGGAGGAAGGCTACACCTTC
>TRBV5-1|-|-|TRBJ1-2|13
CASSLVADYGYTF
TGCGCCAGCAGCTTGGTAGCGGACTATGGCTACACCTTC
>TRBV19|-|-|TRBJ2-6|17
CASNRQETFSGANVLTF
TGTGCCAGTAACCGACAGGAAACTTTCTCTGGGGCCAACGTCCTGACTTTC
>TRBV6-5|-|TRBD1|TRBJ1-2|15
CATRGTDQLFYGYTF
TGTGCCACCAGGGGGACAGACCAGTTATTTTATGGCTACACCTTC
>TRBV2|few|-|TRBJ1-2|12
CASRNSYYGYTF
TGTGCCAGCAGAAACAGTTACTATGGCTACACCTTC
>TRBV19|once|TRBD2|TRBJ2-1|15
CASSMSGRAFNEQFF
TGTGCCAGTAGTATGAGCGGGAGGGCTTTCAATGAGCAGTTCTTC
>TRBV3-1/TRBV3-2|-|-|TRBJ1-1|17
CASSQVGSGTLGREAFF
TGTGCCAGTAGCCAAGTAGGGTCAGGAACCTTGGGGAGAGAAGCTTTCTTT
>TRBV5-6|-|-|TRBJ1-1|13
CASSPEVNTEAFF
TGTGCCAGCAGCCCAGAGGTGAACACTGAAGCTTTCTTT
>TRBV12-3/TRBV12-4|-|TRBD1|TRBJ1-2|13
CASSSGTGQGYTF
TGTGCCAGCAGTTCCGGGACAGGGCAAGGCTACACCTTC
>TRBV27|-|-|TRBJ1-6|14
CASSRGEGDSPLHF
TGTGCCAGCAGTCGGGGGGAAGGGGATTCACCCCTCCACTTT
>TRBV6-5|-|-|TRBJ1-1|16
CASSYSRALMNTEAFF
TGTGCCAGCAGTTACTCGCGGGCCCTAATGAACACTGAAGCTTTCTTT
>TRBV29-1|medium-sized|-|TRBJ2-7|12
CSVKGSTYEQYF
TGCAGCGTTAAGGGGTCAACCTACGAGCAGTACTTC
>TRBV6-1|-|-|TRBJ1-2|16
CASSEALPDNVYGYTF
TGTGCCAGCAGTGAAGCGCTCCCAGACAATGTCTATGGCTACACCTTC
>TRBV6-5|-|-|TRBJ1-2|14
CASSRDFSGYGYTF
TGTGCCAGCAGTCGGGACTTTTCTGGCTATGGCTACACCTTC
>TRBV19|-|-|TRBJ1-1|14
CASSMSATNTEAFF
TGTGCCAGTAGTATGTCAGCGACGAACACTGAAGCTTTCTTT
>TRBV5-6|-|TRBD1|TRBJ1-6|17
CASSLVIEARGNSPLHF
TGTGCCAGCAGCTTGGTTATAGAGGCCAGGGGGAATTCACCCCTCCACTTT
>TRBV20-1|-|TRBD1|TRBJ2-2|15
CSASPGTADTGELFF
TGCAGTGCTAGTCCCGGGACAGCGGACACCGGGGAGCTGTTTTTT
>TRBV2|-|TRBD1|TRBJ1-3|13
CASRTGAGNTIYF
TGTGCCAGCAGGACAGGGGCTGGAAACACCATATATTTT
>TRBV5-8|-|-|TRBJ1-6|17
CASSLVRVSSYNSPLHF
TGTGCCAGCAGCTTGGTGAGGGTGAGCTCCTATAATTCACCCCTCCACTTT
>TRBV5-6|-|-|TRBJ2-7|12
CASNRHLYEQYF
TGTGCCAGCAACAGACATCTCTACGAGCAGTACTTC
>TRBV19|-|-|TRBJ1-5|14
CASKLREVNQPQHF
TGTGCCAGTAAGCTTCGCGAGGTCAATCAGCCCCAGCATTTT
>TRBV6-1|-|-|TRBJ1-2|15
CASSEGWGTNYGYTF
TGTGCCAGCAGTGAAGGGTGGGGCACGAACTATGGCTACACCTTC
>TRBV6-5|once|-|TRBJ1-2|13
CASSPREEDGYTF
TGTGCCAGCAGTCCCAGGGAAGAGGATGGCTACACCTTC
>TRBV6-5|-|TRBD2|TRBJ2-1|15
CASSTTRGGINEQFF
TGTGCCAGCAGTACTACTCGCGGGGGTATCAATGAGCAGTTCTTC
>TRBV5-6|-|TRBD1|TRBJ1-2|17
CASSPRTGGLANYGYTF
TGTGCCAGCAGCCCAAGGACAGGGGGGTTAGCTAACTATGGCTACACCTTC
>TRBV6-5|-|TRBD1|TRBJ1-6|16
CASSYGRGLLNSPLHF
TGTGCCAGCAGTTATGGCAGGGGGCTGTTAAATTCACCCCTCCACTTT
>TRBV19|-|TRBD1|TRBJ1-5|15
CASSTNRGYNQPQHF
TGTGCCAGTAGTACCAACAGGGGCTACAATCAGCCCCAGCATTTT
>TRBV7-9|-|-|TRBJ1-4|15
CASSPAASRSEKLFF
TGTGCCAGCAGCCCTGCGGCATCGCGGTCCGAAAAACTGTTTTTT
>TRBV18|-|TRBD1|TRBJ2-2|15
CASSPRGHGSGELFF
TGTGCCAGCTCACCTAGGGGGCACGGATCCGGGGAGCTGTTTTTT
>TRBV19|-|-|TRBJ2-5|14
CASSIGPHQETQYF
TGTGCCAGTAGTATAGGGCCACACCAAGAGACCCAGTACTTC
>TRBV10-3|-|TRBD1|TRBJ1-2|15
CAISEHSTGIGGYTF
TGTGCCATCAGTGAGCACTCGACAGGGATTGGTGGCTACACCTTC
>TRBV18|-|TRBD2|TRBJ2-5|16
CASSPLAGGPRETQYF
TGTGCCAGCTCACCCTTAGCGGGAGGCCCCCGAGAGACCCAGTACTTC
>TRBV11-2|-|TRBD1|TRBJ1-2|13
CASSPQGAGGYTF
TGTGCCAGCAGCCCTCAGGGGGCTGGTGGCTACACCTTC